The 31 T cell receptor beta chains in this list originate from one sample, sequenced in a study of CD8+CD57+ T cells in acquired aplastic anemia. Whoever was chosen for sequencing had shown CD8+CD57+ cell expansion by flow cytometry. It was genomic DNA that served as the template for profiling TCR beta VDJ and CDR3. TCRdb re-analysed the reads in MiXCR, keeping a single row per CDR3 protein. The table records under 350,000 distinct CDR3 sequences, about 50% of them present only once. What was sequenced was sorted CD4+, CD8+, or CD8+CD57+ T cells (not recorded which) from PBMCs. The receptors were gathered from a human donor with aplastic anemia.

The J gene is TRBJ2-2, the V gene TRBV15; TRBD2 matches at 8 bases. CDR3 length: 14 residues. Germline CDR1 LNHNV, CDR2 YYDKDF (reference sequence). V shed 2 bases, J shed 4 bases, and the junction held 0 bases outside the gene matches. CDR3 amino acids: CATSRTSGTGELFF. The DNA of the CDR3 is TGTGCCACCAGCAGAACTAGCGGCACCGGGGAGCTGTTTTTT.

The chain employs TRBV20-1 and TRBJ2-5; D tentatively reads TRBD1 or TRBD2 (5 bases each). The CDR3 runs 15 residues. V gave up 6 bases and J gave up 2 bases, with 19 bases separating them. Germline V gene sequence: CDR1 DFQATT, CDR2 SNEGSKA (reference sequence). CDR3: CSATRDQYSQETQYF. Written as DNA, the CDR3 is TGCAGTGCCACCCGGGACCAATACTCGCAAGAGACCCAGTACTTC.

A remark on this clonotype: The CDR3 does not end in the conserved phenylalanine or tryptophan, so this is likely a read error. Because the CDR3's place on the DNA is in doubt, the DNA is left out and the CDR3 is given as listed by TCRdb. The chain recombines TRBV12-3 or TRBV12-4 with TRBJ2-3; the table names TRBD1, a call not compared with the DNA. The CDR3 extends over 9 residues, inclusive of both ends. The CDR3 protein is CASSQGQGY.

This clonotype was detected many times. The J gene is TRBJ2-7, the V gene TRBV9, with 9 bases matching TRBD1. Trimming at V came to 4 bases and at J to 6 bases, leaving 14 bases not matched to a gene. The CDR3 runs to 16 residues. In germline, CDR1 is SGDLS, CDR2 YYNGEE. CDR3 DNA sequence: TGTGCCAGCAGCCGACAGGGGGACAGAAATCTACGCGAGCAGTACTTC. It yields the protein CASSRQGDRNLREQYF.

The sample holds a few counts of this clonotype. The V and J genes are TRBV7-6 and TRBJ2-7, with a weak D call TRBD2 (7 bases). V gave up 3 bases and J gave up 3 bases, with 12 bases separating them. CDR1 SGHVS and CDR2 FNYEAQ come from the germline V gene. The CDR3 runs to 14 residues. The chain's CDR3 is CASSLGGGGYEQYF. The CDR3 coding sequence is TGTGCCAGCAGCTTGGGAGGGGGGGGCTACGAGCAGTACTTC.

This clonotype was seen ten or more times. The chain has TRBV5-1 and TRBJ2-5; 8 nucleotides match TRBD2. Germline values: CDR1 SGHRS, CDR2 YFSETQ. The CDR3 spans 15 residues. V lost 3 bases to trimming and J lost 6 bases; unmatched junction nucleotides: 10. The CDR3 DNA reads as TGCGCCAGCAGCTCGTCCGGGACTAGTTCACAGACCCAGTACTTC. Its protein product is CASSSSGTSSQTQYF. The full variable domain, rest sourced from reference TRBV5-1 and TRBJ2-5, is KAGVTQTPRYLIKTRGQQVTLSCSPISGHRSVSWYQQTPGQGLQFLFEYFSETQRNKGNFPGRFSGRQFSNSRSEMNVSTLELGDSALYLCASSSSGTSSQTQYFGPGTRLLVL.

The CDR3 sequence: CASSGLAYF. The CDR3 nucleotides read TGTGCCAGCAGTGGGTTGGCGTACTTC. This sequence joins TRBV3-1 and TRBJ2-5; D is undetermined. Per germline, CDR1 LGHDT and CDR2 YNNKEL (reference sequence). V lost 6 bases, J lost 13 bases, and 9 bases lay in between. CDR3 length equals 9 residues.

The chain joins TRBV11-2 to TRBJ2-2; tentative D call: TRBD2 (6 bases). Trimming removed 5 bases at V and 5 bases at J, with 15 bases between. Germline lookup yields CDR1 SGHAT and CDR2 FQNNGV. The CDR3 spans 15 residues. Here the CDR3 reads CASSKSGYGTGELFF. The CDR3 coding sequence is TGTGCCAGCAGCAAAAGCGGGTACGGTACCGGGGAGCTGTTTTTT.

This chain joins TRBV12-3 or TRBV12-4 and TRBJ1-6, with 8 positions matching TRBD1. The CDR3 spans 13 residues. The junction had 6 bases not matched to a gene; V was cut back by 3 bases and J by 14 bases. CDR3 coding DNA: TGTGCCAGCAGTTTTCGGACAGGGTCAACCCTCCACTTT. It codes for CASSFRTGSTLHF.

Ten or more counts support this clonotype. The V and J genes are TRBV20-1 and TRBJ2-5, with 7 nucleotides matching TRBD2. CDR1 and CDR2 from the germline V gene are DFQATT and SNEGSKA (reference sequence). The CDR3 sequence is 15 residues long. V gave up 3 bases and J gave up 2 bases; unmatched junction bases: 9. In nucleotides, the CDR3 is TGCAGTGCTAGGCCTCTAGCGGAGGTTCAAGAGACCCAGTACTTC. Amino acid sequence: CSARPLAEVQETQYF.

The chain combines TRBV4-2 with TRBJ2-1; no clear D gene. Germline loops: CDR1 LGHNA, CDR2 YNFKEQ. This CDR3 is built from 14 residues. Trimming pared 1 base from V and 9 bases from J, leaving 13 bases between. Written as DNA, the CDR3 is TGTGCCAGCAGCCAAGTCCTGGAGACTGGTGAGCAGTTCTTC. Residues: CASSQVLETGEQFF.

The chain links TRBV6-5 to TRBJ1-2; 7 bases fit TRBD1. In germline, CDR1 is MNHEY, CDR2 SVGAGI. The CDR3 has 12 amino acids. V shed 6 bases and J 8 bases; nucleotides not matched to a gene: 6. The CDR3 bases are TGTGCCAGCAGATCCGACAGGGTCGGCTACACCTTC. This gives the protein CASRSDRVGYTF.

This sequence joins TRBV7-3 and TRBJ2-7; weak D call: TRBD2 (5 bases). Trimming took off 3 bases at V and 9 bases at J, with 15 bases between the two ends. This CDR3 is built from 13 residues. From germline, CDR1 is SGHTA and CDR2 FQGTGA. The CDR3 spells CASSLTGSVGQYF. The DNA for the CDR3 is TGTGCCAGCAGCTTGACTGGGAGCGTTGGGCAGTACTTC.

This rearrangement joins TRBV2 to TRBJ2-7; D is possibly TRBD2 (5 bases). The CDR3 has 17 residues. Trimming pared 6 bases from V and 4 bases from J, leaving 25 bases between. CDR1 and CDR2 (germline): SNHLY, FYNNEI. The DNA of the CDR3 is TGTGCCAGCAGGCCCCCGCCCCCATTCGTCTCGGGATACGAGCAGTACTTC. Translation gives CASRPPPPFVSGYEQYF.

The genes are TRBV6-6 and TRBJ2-7; 9 bases line up with TRBD2. Germline CDR1 reads MNHNY; CDR2 reads SVGAGI (reference sequence). V dropped 0 bases and J dropped 5; count of bases not matched to a gene: 11. The CDR3 is made up of 17 amino acids. The CDR3 region is CASSYSSGGTSFHEQYF. The CDR3 nucleotides are TGTGCCAGCAGTTACTCGTCCGGTGGGACTAGCTTCCACGAGCAGTACTTC.

A single count supports this clonotype. The CDR3 region has the DNA TGTGCCAGCGCGTATAGCAATCAGCCCCAGCATTTT. Translated, it gives CASAYSNQPQHF. This rearrangement joins TRBV7-9 to TRBJ1-5; D is unresolved. This CDR3 has 12 amino acids. Germline V gives CDR1 SEHNR, CDR2 FQNEAQ (reference sequence). V was shortened by 8 bases and J by 0 bases, with 5 bases between the two germline ends. The whole variable domain, remainder taken from reference TRBV7-9 and TRBJ1-5, is DTGVSQNPRHKITKRGQNVTFRCDPISEHNRLYWYRQTLGQGPEFLTYFQNEAQLEKSRLLSDRFSAERPKGSFSTLEIQRTEQGDSAMYLCASAYSNQPQHFGDGTRLSIL.

This chain uses TRBV7-8 with TRBJ2-7; 10 positions match TRBD1. V gave up 1 base and J gave up 0 bases; unmatched junction bases: 0. CDR1 SGHVS and CDR2 FQNEAQ come from the germline V gene. The length of the CDR3 is 15 residues. CDR3 region: CASSLGTGGSYEQYF. CDR3 DNA sequence: TGTGCCAGCAGCTTAGGGACAGGGGGCTCCTACGAGCAGTACTTC.

This clonotype has ten or more counts. The V and J genes are TRBV5-1 and TRBJ2-5, with unresolved D. The CDR3 runs to 13 residues. V was trimmed by 2 bases and J by 2 bases, leaving 7 bases between them. Germline lookup yields CDR1 SGHRS and CDR2 YFSETQ. The CDR3 DNA reads TGCGCCAGCAGCTTCGGCTTGCAAGAGACCCAGTACTTC. It encodes CASSFGLQETQYF.

This clonotype was detected ten times or more. This chain links TRBV6-1 with TRBJ1-1; D is perhaps TRBD1 (5 bases). The germline gives CDR1 MNHNS, CDR2 SASEGT. V was trimmed by 7 bases and J by 1 base, leaving 13 bases between them. CDR3 length: 14 residues. CDR3 amino acids: CASTSGGGNTEAFF. The CDR3 region has the DNA TGTGCCAGCACCTCCGGGGGGGGGAACACTGAAGCTTTCTTT.

The CDR3 loop reads CASSEALAGNTEAFF. CDR3 in DNA: TGTGCCAGCAGTGAAGCGCTTGCAGGGAACACTGAAGCTTTCTTT. This chain uses TRBV2 with TRBJ1-1, with D uncertain. V lost 0 bases and J 1 base, leaving 9 bases between the germline ends. The length of the CDR3 is 15 residues. Germline V gene sequence: CDR1 SNHLY, CDR2 FYNNEI. Full variable domain (missing parts from reference TRBV2 and TRBJ1-1): EPEVTQTPSHQVTQMGQEVILRCVPISNHLYFYWYRQILGQKVEFLVSFYNNEISEKSEIFDDQFSVERPDGSNFTLKIRSTKLEDSAMYFCASSEALAGNTEAFFGQGTRLTVV.

The rearrangement joins TRBV15 to TRBJ1-3; tentatively, D is TRBD1 (5 bases). This CDR3 comprises 15 residues. Germline V gives CDR1 LNHNV, CDR2 YYDKDF (reference sequence). V lost 8 bases and J 3 bases, leaving 17 bases between the germline ends. The CDR3 region has the DNA TGTGCCACCCGGACGGGGGGAAGCGTTGGAAACACCATATATTTT. Protein sequence: CATRTGGSVGNTIYF.

This clonotype has only a few counts. This sequence joins TRBV7-2 and TRBJ1-6; D call uncertain. CDR1 SGHTA and CDR2 FQGNSA come from the germline V gene. The CDR3 length is 13 residues. The V end lost 7 bases, the J end lost 9 bases, and 13 bases lay between the germline ends. CDR3 sequence (DNA): TGTGCCAGCAAGCGGGCCGTAGGTTCACCCCTCCACTTT. Translating it yields CASKRAVGSPLHF.

This clonotype was seen only a few times. J is TRBJ1-5 and V is TRBV20-1, with D unresolved. Germline V lookup: CDR1 DFQATT, CDR2 SNEGSKA (reference sequence). Trimming cost V 6 bases and J 2 bases, with 11 bases left between them. CDR3 size: 13 residues. The CDR3 nucleotides are TGCAGTGCAACGATCGATGGCAATCAGCCCCAGCATTTT. It specifies CSATIDGNQPQHF.

The chain uses TRBV7-8 and TRBJ2-1; the D gene is possibly TRBD1 (5 bases). Per the germline V gene, CDR1 is SGHVS and CDR2 is FQNEAQ. The length of the CDR3 is 16 residues. Trimming took 1 base from V and 11 from J, leaving 21 bases between them. CDR3 loop: CASSLEGAGSQPQQFF. The CDR3 DNA is TGTGCCAGCAGCTTAGAAGGGGCAGGGTCTCAGCCCCAGCAGTTCTTC.

The chain combines TRBV7-8 with TRBJ2-1; a possible D gene is TRBD2 (5 bases). Germline loops: CDR1 SGHVS, CDR2 FQNEAQ. Trimming took off 1 base at V and 7 bases at J, with 11 bases between the two ends. This CDR3 has 14 residues. CDR3 loop: CASSLGSLANEQFF. CDR3 bases: TGTGCCAGCAGCTTAGGGTCCCTAGCAAATGAGCAGTTCTTC.

This clonotype was seen more than once but under ten times. This CDR3 reads CASSQATNGYTF. For the CDR3, the DNA is TGTGCCAGCAGCCAAGCCACAAATGGCTACACCTTC. The chain carries TRBV3-1 and TRBJ1-2; D unclear. Germline CDR1 reads LGHDT; CDR2 reads YNNKEL (reference sequence). V was trimmed by 1 base and J by 6 bases, leaving 6 bases between them. This CDR3 has 12 residues.

This clonotype was seen many times. The CDR3 nucleotides read TGTGCCAGCAGCCAAACCGGGTCCTCCTACGAGCAGTACTTC. Translated: CASSQTGSSYEQYF. This chain connects TRBV14 to TRBJ2-7; D call uncertain. The CDR3 consists of 14 residues. CDR1 is SGHDN, CDR2 FVKESK, per germline. Trimming removed 2 bases at V and 0 bases at J, with 8 bases between.

This clonotype was picked up many times. This chain uses TRBV4-1 with TRBJ2-2; TRBD1 matches at 7 bases. CDR1 MGHRA and CDR2 YSYEKL come from the germline V gene. Trimming removed 8 bases from V and 7 bases from J; junction bases left unmatched: 10. This CDR3 spans 14 amino acids. CDR3 loop: CASRRQGDSGELFF. The CDR3 bases are TGCGCCAGCCGAAGACAGGGCGATAGCGGGGAGCTGTTTTTT.

This chain uses TRBV7-8 with TRBJ2-7, with D perhaps matching TRBD2 (7 bases). The CDR3 is made up of 12 amino acids. CDR1 SGHVS and CDR2 FQNEAQ come from the germline V gene. Trimming stripped 9 bases from V and 6 bases from J, with 15 bases between. The CDR3 loop is CASTPGEGEQYF. The DNA for the CDR3 is TGTGCCAGTACACCAGGGGAGGGCGAGCAGTACTTC.

On this clonotype: The junction and the germline gene differ at one end; a read error may be behind it. The chain is built from TRBV5-1 and TRBJ1-2, with D possibly TRBD1 on 6 matching bases. The CDR3 has 14 amino acids. Per the germline V gene, CDR1 is SGHRS and CDR2 is YFSETQ. CDR3 region: CVSSSTGHGYGYTF. The CDR3 coding sequence is TGTGTCAGCAGCTCTACGGGACACGGGTATGGCTACACCTTC.

This clonotype was found many times. The chain has TRBV27 and TRBJ2-3; 7 nucleotides agree with TRBD2. Trimming at V came to 7 bases and at J to 3 bases, leaving 7 bases not matched to a gene. Germline CDR1 reads MNHEY; CDR2 reads SMNVEV (reference sequence). CDR3 length: 14 amino acids. The CDR3 reads CASTSPGLTDTQYF. DNA of the CDR3: TGTGCCAGCACCTCTCCGGGACTAACAGATACGCAGTATTTT.